The clone carrying this T cell receptor (beta chain) rates as medium-sized. What it recognizes is unknown. These data are taken from a study of vaccination and CD4 T cells after COVID-19. Study in general: SARS-CoV-2, HCoV-NL63, HCoV-OC43 and HCoV-229E supplied the overlapping spike peptides used to stimulate cells.

At the Johns Hopkins FTIC core, DNA taken from cultured CD4+ T cells was sequenced by way of the Oncomine TCR Beta short-read assay. From CD4+ T cells that had been cultured, genomic DNA was extracted. MiXCR, applied by TCRdb to the PCR reads, yields one record per CDR3 protein. The table has 6,500 to 8,000 distinct CDR3 sequences, roughly 23% seen once; the top ten hold more than 8%. The sample's treatment: approximately nine-day PBMC culture with coronavirus spike peptide pools or control peptides (ViraFEST assay). Once peptide pools had expanded antigen-specific T cells, ViraFEST sequenced TCRs. Following a culture period (more than 9 days), negative selection was used to isolate CD4+ T cells. The sample was CD4+ T cells from blood, cultured in vitro, taken after SARS-CoV-2 vaccination. The clonotype originates from a human donor who had recovered from COVID-19.

DNA of the CDR3: TGTGCCAGCACCGCTGGGGCAACCATCTACGAGCAGTACTTC. It encodes CASTAGATIYEQYF. This chain uses TRBV28 with TRBJ2-7, with D perhaps matching TRBD1 (5 bases). V was cut by 7 bases and J by 3 bases, with 16 bases left in between. The CDR3 is made up of 14 amino acids. CDR1 and CDR2 (germline): MDHEN, SYDVKM. The entire variable domain, with the rest obtained from reference TRBV28 and TRBJ2-7, is as follows: DVKVTQSSRYLVKRTGEKVFLECVQDMDHENMFWYRQDPGLGLRLIYFSYDVKMKEKGDIPEGYSVSREKKERFSLILESASTNQTSMYLCASTAGATIYEQYFGPGTRLTVT.